This passage covers 15 T cell receptor beta chains from one sample sequenced in a study of T cell responses to AZD1222 COVID-19 vaccine. Profiling relied on immunoSEQ multiplex PCR, and the TCRdb table lists in-frame clones only, not all of them. Of 86,000 or so clones listed, approximately 90% are singletons. This material consisted of peripheral blood, taken on day 0 of MenACWY control vaccination. All receptors derive from an adult in good health.

The rearrangement joins TRBV9 to TRBJ1-2; unclear D gene. The CDR3 totals 14 residues. Germline values: CDR1 SGDLS, CDR2 YYNGEE. V was trimmed by 0 bases and J by 8 bases, leaving 14 bases between them. CDR3 residues: CASSVADRSRGYTF. DNA for the CDR3: TGTGCCAGCAGCGTAGCTGACCGGTCTCGGGGCTACACCTTC.

CDR3 in amino acids: CASSVGGFNEAFF. CDR3 bases: TGTGCCAGCAGCGTAGGGGGCTTTAATGAAGCTTTCTTT. This rearrangement joins TRBV9 to TRBJ1-1; TRBD1 might be the D (5 bases). Between the trimmed V and J ends, which lost 0 bases and 7 bases, there was a span of 10 bases. This CDR3 has 13 amino acids. Germline V lookup: CDR1 SGDLS, CDR2 YYNGEE.

The chain combines TRBV19 with TRBJ2-7; 10 positions match TRBD2. V gave up 6 bases and J gave up 4 bases; unmatched junction bases: 9. The CDR3 consists of 15 residues. Per germline, CDR1 LNHDA and CDR2 SQIVND (reference sequence). The CDR3 DNA reads TGTGCCAGTAGGTCCCCGGGACTAGCGAATTACGAGCAGTACTTC. This sequence encodes CASRSPGLANYEQYF.

The chain employs TRBV12-3 or TRBV12-4 and TRBJ1-1; D is unclear. The CDR3 is 12 residues long. V shed 7 bases and J shed 3 bases, with 9 bases lying between them. The CDR3 here is CASTHGDTEAFF. The CDR3 bases are TGTGCCAGCACCCACGGCGACACTGAAGCTTTCTTT.

This clone showed up just once. The chain recombines TRBV5-1 with TRBJ2-1; 7 bases align to TRBD2. The CDR3 is 14 amino acids. V lost 7 bases and J lost 7; bases outside the gene matches: 11. Per the germline V gene, CDR1 is SGHRS and CDR2 is YFSETQ. CDR3 amino acids: CASGPGLGGNEQFF. The CDR3 coding sequence is TGCGCCAGCGGACCGGGACTGGGAGGGAATGAGCAGTTCTTC.

The gene calls are TRBV5-1 and TRBJ2-2, with D possibly called TRBD1 or TRBD2 (5 bases each). This CDR3 region has 13 residues. Trimming took 3 bases from V and 7 from J, leaving 10 bases between them. Germline V CDR1 and CDR2: SGHRS, YFSETQ. CDR3 protein: CASSSQGDGELFF. The CDR3 coding sequence is TGCGCCAGCAGCTCCCAGGGAGACGGGGAGCTGTTTTTT.

This chain uses TRBV6-6 with TRBJ1-1; D perhaps matches TRBD1 (5 bases). With 5 bases removed from V and 5 bases from J, the gap between germline ends came to 24 bases. CDR3 length equals 17 residues. Per germline, CDR1 MNHNY and CDR2 SVGAGI (reference sequence). CDR3 in amino acids: CASSLTTGQGSSTEAFF. The CDR3 nucleotides are TGTGCCAGCAGTCTCACGACGGGGCAGGGAAGCTCAACTGAAGCTTTCTTT.

The chain has TRBV5-5 and TRBJ2-1, with 11 bases lining up with TRBD2. V shed 2 bases, J shed 8 bases, and the junction held 3 bases outside the gene matches. The CDR3 consists of 14 residues. CDR1 is SGHKS and CDR2 is YYEKEE in the germline V gene (reference sequence). CDR3 DNA sequence: TGTGCCAGCAGCTTTCTAGCGGGGGGCTATGAGCAGTTCTTC. Amino acid sequence: CASSFLAGGYEQFF. Looking up the rest from reference TRBV5-5 and TRBJ2-1 gives the full variable domain: DAGVTQSPTHLIKTRGQQVTLRCSPISGHKSVSWYQQVLGQGPQFIFQYYEKEERGRGNFPDRFSARQFPNYSSELNVNALLLGDSALYLCASSFLAGGYEQFFGPGTRLTVL.

This chain connects TRBV28 to TRBJ2-2; 8 bases fit TRBD2. CDR3 length equals 14 residues. Germline assignment: CDR1 MDHEN and CDR2 SYDVKM. The junction had 8 bases not matched to a gene; V was cut back by 8 bases and J by 6 bases. This CDR3 reads CASCGTGGPGELFF. The CDR3 region has the DNA TGTGCCAGCTGTGGGACGGGAGGGCCCGGGGAGCTGTTTTTT.

J is TRBJ2-3 and V is TRBV19; TRBD2 matches at 7 bases. V lost 3 bases to trimming and J lost 0 bases; unmatched junction nucleotides: 9. The germline gives CDR1 LNHDA, CDR2 SQIVND (reference sequence). CDR3 size: 17 residues. In DNA form, the CDR3 reads TGTGCCAGTAGTATGACGGGGCGGGGGTTTAGCACAGATACGCAGTATTTT. Protein product: CASSMTGRGFSTDTQYF.

The gene calls are TRBV6-1 and TRBJ2-6, with a tentative D call TRBD1 (6 bases). The germline V gene encodes CDR1 MNHNS and CDR2 SASEGT. The CDR3 sequence is 20 residues long. Trimming cost V 0 bases and J 6 bases, with 24 bases left between them. The CDR3 loop reads CASSEAGAVRQPSTANVLTF. The CDR3 region has the DNA TGTGCCAGCAGTGAAGCGGGGGCCGTGAGACAACCTTCGACGGCCAACGTCCTGACTTTC.

The rearrangement joins TRBV3-1 (or the pseudogene TRBV3-2) to TRBJ2-5; D uncertain. Germline V gives CDR1 LGHDT, CDR2 YNNKEL (reference sequence). V lost 1 base and J lost 5, with 14 bases in between. The CDR3 has 15 residues. The CDR3 here is CASSQVAWPWETQYF. The CDR3 bases are TGTGCCAGCAGCCAAGTGGCCTGGCCCTGGGAGACCCAGTACTTC.

The chain is built from TRBV7-9 and TRBJ2-3; TRBD1 matches at 10 bases. There are 16 residues in the CDR3. V gave up 5 bases and J gave up 5 bases; unmatched junction bases: 10. Germline CDR1 reads SEHNR; CDR2 reads FQNEAQ (reference sequence). CDR3 protein: CASSTKSGQGGDTQYF. The CDR3 nucleotides are TGTGCCAGCAGCACTAAAAGCGGACAGGGGGGAGATACGCAGTATTTT.

A single count supports this clone. This sequence joins TRBV10-1 and TRBJ1-2; D gene uncertain. With 5 bases removed from V and 4 bases from J, the gap between germline ends came to 23 bases. The CDR3 length is 17 residues. Germline CDR1 WNHNN, CDR2 SYGVQD (reference sequence). The CDR3 coding sequence is TGCGCCAGCAGTCCAACCGATTCTTCCTTGGATTTCTATGGCTACACCTTC. It is translated as CASSPTDSSLDFYGYTF.

The gene calls are TRBV7-2 and TRBJ2-3; 12 nucleotides align to TRBD2. Germline loops: CDR1 SGHTA, CDR2 FQGNSA. The CDR3 extends over 13 amino acids. V gave up 5 bases and J gave up 6 bases; unmatched junction bases: 0. The CDR3: CASSGLAGDTQYF. The CDR3 nucleotides are TGTGCCAGCAGCGGACTAGCGGGGGATACGCAGTATTTT.